The rows below give T cell receptor beta chains drawn from one sample of a study of metastatic and nonmetastatic thyroid tumors. TCRdb re-clonotyped the PCR reads via MiXCR. The sample carries about 7,000 clones, under 20% recorded once. Sequencing was carried out using adjacent normal tissue. Receptors originate from a male donor with papillary thyroid cancer or a benign thyroid nodule (not recorded which). Some clones in this sample may be carry-over from other donors' samples. CDR3s include the opening cysteine and the closing phenylalanine or tryptophan. The D gene is left open where the match is weak. The size field is filled for only some rows; it gives once, few, many or a size class.

d_gene	v_gene	abundance	j_gene	CDR3nt	CDR3aa
NA	TRBV20-1	NA	TRBJ1-3	TGCAGTGCTAGAGATCGGGCATTTGTGGGAACTGGAAACACCATATATTTT	CSARDRAFVGTGNTIYF
NA	TRBV6-1	few	TRBJ2-3	TGTGCCAGCCTTAACATGGGTTTGACAGATACGCAGTATTTT	CASLNMGLTDTQYF
TRBD1	TRBV27	medium-sized	TRBJ2-4	TGTGCCAGCGCCCGGGACAGGGCTGCCAAAAACATTCAGTACTTC	CASARDRAAKNIQYF
NA	TRBV11-2	few	TRBJ1-6	TGTGCCAGCACCCCAGCGCCCCCGGATTCACCCCTCCACTTT	CASTPAPPDSPLHF
TRBD1	TRBV6-4	few	TRBJ2-6	TGTGCCAGCAGTGAGGGGACAGGTGGGGCCAACGTCCTGACTTTC	CASSEGTGGANVLTF
TRBD1	TRBV19	NA	TRBJ2-1	TGTGCCAGTAGTTCTCAGGAGGCAGGGGGTATCGATGAGCAGTTCTTC	CASSSQEAGGIDEQFF
NA	TRBV9	medium-sized	TRBJ2-1	TGTGCCAGCAACCCTACTACAAACGGGGCCAATGAGCAGTTCTTC	CASNPTTNGANEQFF
TRBD2	TRBV28	NA	TRBJ2-2	TGTGCCAGCATCTCTAGGCTGCAGGGAGGGCGGGAGCTGTTTTTT	CASISRLQGGRELFF
NA	TRBV6-2/TRBV6-3	few	TRBJ2-6	TGTGCCAGCAGTTACTTAGGCGGTGGGGCCAACGTCCTGACTTTC	CASSYLGGGANVLTF
NA	TRBV24-1	NA	TRBJ1-4	TGTGCCACCAGTGATTCCCCAGGGCCTAATGAAAAACTGTTTTTT	CATSDSPGPNEKLFF
TRBD2	TRBV20-1	few	TRBJ2-1	TGCAGTGCGATCACTAGCGGTACCTACAATGAGCAGTTCTTC	CSAITSGTYNEQFF
NA	TRBV6-6	few	TRBJ1-6	TGTGCCAGCAGTTACTCGAGTGGGAGCTCCTATAATTCACCCCTCCACTTT	CASSYSSGSSYNSPLHF
NA	TRBV5-4	NA	TRBJ2-3	TGTGCCAGCAGCTCCGGAACTAGTGGCCCCACAGATACGCAGTATTTT	CASSSGTSGPTDTQYF
NA	TRBV6-1	medium-sized	TRBJ2-3	TGTGCCAGCAGGGACGGGGATGGGAGCACAGATACGCAGTATTTT	CASRDGDGSTDTQYF
NA	TRBV2	medium-sized	TRBJ2-7	TGTGCCAGCAGGCTGGGGACACAGTCCTACGAGCAGTACTTC	CASRLGTQSYEQYF
NA	TRBV5-1	medium-sized	TRBJ1-1	TGCGCCAGCAGCTCTTTGGGGGGAGGTGAAGCTTTCTTT	CASSSLGGGEAFF
TRBD1	TRBV19	few	TRBJ1-2	TGTGCCAGTAACCGCGACAGGGGAGAAGGCTACACCTTC	CASNRDRGEGYTF
NA	TRBV30	NA	TRBJ2-3	TGTGCCTGGATTAGGGGGCTAGCGGATACGCAGTATTTT	CAWIRGLADTQYF
TRBD1	TRBV28	NA	TRBJ1-5	TGTGCCAGCAGTACTGGACAGGAGTATCAGCCCCAGCATTTT	CASSTGQEYQPQHF
TRBD1	TRBV27	few	TRBJ2-2	TGTGCCAGCAGTTCCGGGACAGCGAACACCGGGGAGCTGTTTTTT	CASSSGTANTGELFF
NA	TRBV28	NA	TRBJ1-6	TGTGCCAGCAGTTTAGGATATTCACCCCTCCACTTT	CASSLGYSPLHF
NA	TRBV10-3	NA	TRBJ2-7	TGTGCCATCAGTGGGTCAGCCTCCTCCGAGCAGTACTTC	CAISGSASSEQYF
NA	TRBV11-2	once	TRBJ2-2	TGTGCCAGCAGCTTATCCCCTATACAGGCGGGTGGCGGGGAGCTGTTTTTT	CASSLSPIQAGGGELFF
NA	TRBV10-1	NA	TRBJ2-3	TGCGCCAGCAGTGTTTCAGGGACGACAGATACGCAGTATTTT	CASSVSGTTDTQYF
NA	TRBV20-1	NA	TRBJ1-5	TGCAGTGCTAGAGGGCAGTTCAATCAGCCCCAGCATTTT	CSARGQFNQPQHF
TRBD2	TRBV20-1	NA	TRBJ2-5	TGCAGTGCTAGAGATTGGAGACTAGCGGGGGGATCAACGGACCCAGAGACCCAGTACTTC	CSARDWRLAGGSTDPETQYF
NA	TRBV7-2	NA	TRBJ1-1	TGTGCCAGCAGCTTAGTCAAGAGGTTTCGCACTGAAGCTTTCTTT	CASSLVKRFRTEAFF
NA	TRBV30	medium-sized	TRBJ1-5	TGTGCCTGGAGTGCAGGGGTAGGAAATCAGCCCCAGCATTTT	CAWSAGVGNQPQHF
TRBD1	TRBV27	few	TRBJ1-2	TGTGCCAGCAGTTTAACCGGGACAGCCAACTATGGCTACACCTTC	CASSLTGTANYGYTF
TRBD2	TRBV27	few	TRBJ2-7	TGTGCCAGCAGCTTTAGGGAGGGACTCCAATACGAGCAGTACTTC	CASSFREGLQYEQYF
TRBD2	TRBV4-2	once	TRBJ2-4	TGTGCCAGCAGCCAAGAAGCACAGGAGGTAAGCGGGGGGATAGCCAAAAACATTCAGTACTTC	CASSQEAQEVSGGIAKNIQYF
NA	TRBV27	few	TRBJ1-2	TGTGCCAGCAGTATTGAGCGGGCAGGGATTATCGATGGCTACACCTTC	CASSIERAGIIDGYTF
NA	TRBV19	many	TRBJ2-1	TGTGCCAGTAGTCCGCCCGGGGCGTATAGCTCCTACAATGAGCAGTTCTTC	CASSPPGAYSSYNEQFF
NA	TRBV27	few	TRBJ2-1	TGTGCCAGCAGATCCGCGCCAGAGGGGAACAATGAGCAGTTCTTC	CASRSAPEGNNEQFF
NA	TRBV30	few	TRBJ1-5	TGTGCCTGGAGTGGATCAAATAGCAATCAGCCCCAGCATTTT	CAWSGSNSNQPQHF
NA	TRBV27	large	TRBJ2-7	TGTGCCAGCAGTTTTCAGGCCAGCCCTTCCTACGAGCAGTACTTC	CASSFQASPSYEQYF
NA	TRBV30	medium-sized	TRBJ1-6	TGTGCCTGGAGTGTCAAGGGACCCCTCCACTTT	CAWSVKGPLHF
NA	TRBV5-1	many	TRBJ2-2	TGCGCCAGCAGCTTGGTAGGGATCACCGGGGAGCTGTTTTTT	CASSLVGITGELFF
NA	TRBV7-9	NA	TRBJ2-7	TGTGCCAGCAGCTTAGACGCAGGGGCCTACGAGCAGTACTTC	CASSLDAGAYEQYF
TRBD1	TRBV6-1	large	TRBJ1-3	TGTGCCAGCAGACCCGACAGGGGGGGAAACACCATATATTTT	CASRPDRGGNTIYF
NA	TRBV15	few	TRBJ2-5	TGTGCCACCAGCAGGGAACATACAGGGTCTGGAGAGACCCAGTACTTC	CATSREHTGSGETQYF